The 22 T cell receptor beta chains in this list originate from one sample, sequenced in a study of blood T cell repertoires in COVID-19. Some clones are missing from TCRdb's copy, which holds only in-frame ones; the method was immunoSEQ multiplex PCR. The data hold more than 350,000 clones, with around 87% observed a single time. Sequenced material: peripheral blood. The source is a woman aged 25 to 45 with COVID-19, enrolled during active disease.

The V and J genes are TRBV5-4 and TRBJ1-6, with D tentatively TRBD1 (6 bases). Trimming removed 2 bases from V and 10 bases from J, with 16 bases in between. This CDR3 region has 15 residues. Germline CDR1 is SGHNT and CDR2 is YYREEE (reference sequence). For the CDR3, the DNA is TGTGCCAGCAGCTTTCAGGGGCGAGTAGACTCACCCCTCCACTTT. Its protein is CASSFQGRVDSPLHF.

This chain uses TRBV4-3 with TRBJ1-2; D is ambiguous. Trimming stripped 4 bases from V and 3 bases from J, with 15 bases between. The germline gives CDR1 LGHNA, CDR2 YSLEER. This CDR3 has 15 residues. The chain's CDR3 is CASSPARFYDYGYTF. The CDR3, as DNA: TGCGCCAGCAGCCCGGCCAGGTTCTATGACTATGGCTACACCTTC.

The chain combines TRBV28 with TRBJ1-1; D gene unclear. Germline assignment: CDR1 MDHEN and CDR2 SYDVKM. Trimming took off 4 bases at V and 0 bases at J, with 6 bases between the two ends. The CDR3 length is 13 residues. The DNA of the CDR3 is TGTGCCAGCAGTTACATTCTGAACACTGAAGCTTTCTTT. Protein sequence: CASSYILNTEAFF.

The chain joins TRBV15 to TRBJ1-5; D is ambiguous. Germline V gene lookup returns CDR1 LNHNV and CDR2 YYDKDF (reference sequence). The CDR3 totals 15 residues. Trimming left V 0 bases short and J 6 bases short, with 12 bases between. CDR3 amino acids: CATSRDLTGFQPQHF. CDR3 bases: TGTGCCACCAGCAGAGATCTAACGGGATTTCAGCCCCAGCATTTT.

The chain joins TRBV9 to TRBJ2-7, with D perhaps TRBD1 (5 bases). The CDR3 spans 13 residues. V gave up 7 bases and J gave up 1 base, with 12 bases separating them. Germline V gene lookup returns CDR1 SGDLS and CDR2 YYNGEE. This CDR3 is CASSDKYSYEQYF. The CDR3 bases are TGTGCCAGCTCGGACAAATATTCCTACGAGCAGTACTTC.

This chain links TRBV20-1 with TRBJ2-3; D not resolved. The CDR3 length is 11 residues. Germline assignment: CDR1 DFQATT and CDR2 SNEGSKA (reference sequence). Trimming removed 2 bases from V and 6 bases from J, with 6 bases in between. The CDR3 region has the DNA TGCAGTGCTAGAACCCGGGATACGCAGTATTTT. Translating it yields CSARTRDTQYF.

The rearrangement joins TRBV18 to TRBJ2-7, with D tentatively TRBD1 (6 bases). The CDR3 totals 15 residues. V gave up 6 bases and J gave up 2 bases, with 17 bases separating them. The germline V gene has CDR1 KGHSH and CDR2 LQKENI. The CDR3 reads CASSIFRGATYEQYF. In nucleotides, the CDR3 is TGTGCCAGCTCCATCTTCAGGGGCGCTACCTACGAGCAGTACTTC.

The chain uses TRBV29-1 and TRBJ2-1; 11 bases agree with TRBD2. The CDR3 runs 14 residues. J was trimmed by 4 bases and V by 4 bases; bases with no gene match: 3. CDR1 and CDR2 (germline): SQVTM, ANQGSEA. DNA for the CDR3: TGCAGCGTTGTGAGACTAGCGGGATACAATGAGCAGTTCTTC. It codes for CSVVRLAGYNEQFF.

In this sample, this clone turned up a few times. V usage is TRBV11-2 and J usage is TRBJ1-5; D gene unclear. The CDR3 is 15 amino acids. CDR1 and CDR2 (germline): SGHAT, FQNNGV. The V gene lost 5 bases and the J gene lost 0 bases, with 11 bases spanning the gap. The CDR3 spells CASSQDGNSNQPQHF. The CDR3 nucleotides are TGTGCCAGCAGCCAGGACGGGAATAGCAATCAGCCCCAGCATTTT.

The chain carries TRBV5-3 and TRBJ2-1, with TRBD2 identical over 11 bases. TRBV5-3 is filed as an ORF, its function uncertain. J gave up 0 bases and V 10 bases, and 12 bases lay outside the gene matches. This CDR3 has 17 amino acids. CDR3 coding DNA: TGTGCCGCCGCGGGGACTAGCGGAGGCGGCTCCTACAATGAGCAGTTCTTC. Translated, it gives CAAAGTSGGGSYNEQFF.

The V gene is TRBV7-9, the J gene TRBJ2-2; TRBD2 is a possible D gene (6 bases). The germline V gene encodes CDR1 SEHNR and CDR2 FQNEAQ (reference sequence). The CDR3 loop spans 15 amino acids. Trimming cost V 1 base and J 5 bases, with 11 bases left between them. The CDR3 spells CASSLVRGRTGELFF. CDR3 coding DNA: TGTGCCAGCAGCTTAGTGCGGGGACGAACCGGGGAGCTGTTTTTT.

This rearrangement joins TRBV27 to TRBJ1-6; 8 bases fit TRBD1. Trimming removed 5 bases from V and 7 bases from J; junction bases left unmatched: 16. The CDR3 is 18 residues long. Germline V gene sequence: CDR1 MNHEY, CDR2 SMNVEV (reference sequence). CDR3 amino acids: CASSLMTPSGTGNSPLHF. The CDR3 DNA follows: TGTGCCAGCAGTCTCATGACGCCCTCCGGGACAGGCAATTCACCCCTCCACTTT.

This chain links TRBV5-1 with TRBJ2-3, with 9 positions matching TRBD1. The CDR3 has 14 residues. The V gene end was trimmed by 1 base and the J gene end by 7 bases; junction bases not matched to a gene: 4. Germline values: CDR1 SGHRS, CDR2 YFSETQ. In nucleotides, the CDR3 is TGCGCCAGCAGCTTGTGGACAGGGGTTAATACGCAGTATTTT. The encoded protein is CASSLWTGVNTQYF.

V usage is TRBV7-2 and J usage is TRBJ1-2, with D possibly TRBD1 on 5 matching bases. The CDR3 is made up of 11 amino acids. Trimming shortened V by 8 bases and J by 7 bases, and 11 bases separated the two germline ends. Germline lookup yields CDR1 SGHTA and CDR2 FQGNSA. Written as DNA, the CDR3 is TGTGCCAGCCAGACCACAGGTGGCTACACCTTC. Protein product: CASQTTGGYTF.

The chain has TRBV6-4 and TRBJ2-1; a possible D gene is TRBD2 (6 bases). The V gene's germline CDR1 is MRHNA and CDR2 SNTAGT. The CDR3 runs to 17 residues. V was trimmed by 0 bases and J by 4 bases, leaving 16 bases between them. The CDR3 spells CASSDSPLPGVYNEQFF. The CDR3 DNA is TGTGCCAGCAGTGACTCGCCCCTCCCGGGAGTTTACAATGAGCAGTTCTTC.

This clone was seen once. The genes are TRBV25-1 and TRBJ1-1; D possibly corresponds to TRBD1 (6 bases). With 1 base removed from V and 1 base from J, the gap between germline ends came to 10 bases. The germline CDR1 and CDR2 sequences are MGHDK and SYGVNS. The CDR3 has 15 amino acids. This CDR3 reads CASSEFGGKNTEAFF. DNA of the CDR3: TGTGCCAGCAGTGAATTTGGGGGCAAGAACACTGAAGCTTTCTTT.

The V call is TRBV11-2, the J call TRBJ1-5; no clear D gene. Trimming pared 1 base from V and 4 bases from J, leaving 8 bases between. Germline V gene data show CDR1 as SGHAT and CDR2 as FQNNGV. This CDR3 comprises 14 residues. The CDR3 coding sequence is TGTGCCAGCAGCTTAGTTGGAGGGAATCAGCCCCAGCATTTT. Its protein is CASSLVGGNQPQHF.

This sequence joins TRBV5-6 and TRBJ2-7; 7 bases agree with TRBD2. This CDR3 has 15 residues. Germline V lookup: CDR1 SGHDT, CDR2 YYEEEE. The V segment lost 0 bases and the J segment 2 bases; nucleotides outside the gene matches: 5. The CDR3 coding sequence is TGTGCCAGCAGCTTGGCCAGCGGGAAGACCTACGAGCAGTACTTC. It encodes CASSLASGKTYEQYF.

The V and J genes are TRBV11-1 and TRBJ2-7; 11 bases fit TRBD2. V trimming: 1 base; J trimming: 3 bases; junction bases outside the gene matches: 2. From germline, CDR1 is SGHAT and CDR2 FQDESV (reference sequence). This CDR3 region has 15 residues. The CDR3 reads CASSLEGTSGYEQYF. CDR3 coding DNA: TGTGCCAGCAGCTTAGAAGGGACTAGCGGCTACGAGCAGTACTTC.

The chain recombines TRBV6-1 with TRBJ2-2; 8 bases agree with TRBD2. The CDR3 runs to 17 residues. With 1 base clipped from V and 1 base from J, the junction kept 5 bases outside the gene matches. Germline assignment: CDR1 MNHNS and CDR2 SASEGT. For the CDR3, the DNA is TGTGCCAGCAGTGAAGGCCCCCTAGCGGGGAACACCGGGGAGCTGTTTTTT. This codes for CASSEGPLAGNTGELFF.

This CDR3 is CASSENEGDSYYNEQFF. In DNA form, the CDR3 reads TGTGCCAGCAGTGAAAACGAAGGGGACAGTTACTACAATGAGCAGTTCTTC. The chain has TRBV25-1 and TRBJ2-1; 7 bases match TRBD1. This CDR3 has 17 residues. V shed 2 bases and J 3 bases; nucleotides not matched to a gene: 10. Germline V lookup: CDR1 MGHDK, CDR2 SYGVNS. Full variable domain (remainder filled in from reference TRBV25-1 and TRBJ2-1): EADIYQTPRYLVIGTGKKITLECSQTMGHDKMYWYQQDPGMELHLIHYSYGVNSTEKGDLSSESTVSRIRTEHFPLTLESARPSHTSQYLCASSENEGDSYYNEQFFGPGTRLTVL.

This chain uses TRBV5-1 with TRBJ1-2; TRBD1 aligns across 11 bases. This CDR3 contains 15 residues. From germline, CDR1 is SGHRS and CDR2 YFSETQ. The trim removed 4 bases at V and 3 bases at J, leaving 5 bases unmatched. The CDR3 bases are TGCGCCAGCAGCGGTCGGGACAGGGGGGACTATGGCTACACCTTC. Encoded protein: CASSGRDRGDYGYTF.